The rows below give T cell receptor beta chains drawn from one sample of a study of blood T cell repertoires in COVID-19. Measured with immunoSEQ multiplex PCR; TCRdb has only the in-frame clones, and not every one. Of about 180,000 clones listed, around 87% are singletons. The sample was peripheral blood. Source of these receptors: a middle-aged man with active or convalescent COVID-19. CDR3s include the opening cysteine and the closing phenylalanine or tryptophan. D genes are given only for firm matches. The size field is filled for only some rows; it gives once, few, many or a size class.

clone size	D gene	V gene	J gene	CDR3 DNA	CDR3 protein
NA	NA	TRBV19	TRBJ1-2	TGTGCCAGTAGTGCCACGCGCTATGGCTACACCTTC	CASSATRYGYTF
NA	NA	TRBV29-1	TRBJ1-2	TGCAGCGTTAACCGGGATTCCTACACCTTC	CSVNRDSYTF
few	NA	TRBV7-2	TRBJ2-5	TGTGCCAGCAGCCCCGGGGAGACCCAGTACTTC	CASSPGETQYF
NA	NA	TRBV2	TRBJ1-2	TGTGCCAGCAGTGACCCCGCGCGTCGGGGGAACTATGGCTACACCTTC	CASSDPARRGNYGYTF
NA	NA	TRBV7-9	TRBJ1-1	TGTGCCAGCGAAGCATCGGGTATGAACACTGAAGCTTTCTTT	CASEASGMNTEAFF
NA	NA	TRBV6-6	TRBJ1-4	TGTGCCAGCAATACAGGGCCCAATGAAAAACTGTTTTTT	CASNTGPNEKLFF
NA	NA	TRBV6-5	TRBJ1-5	TGTGCCAGCAGTCGGGGAACTAGCAATCAGCCCCAGCATTTT	CASSRGTSNQPQHF
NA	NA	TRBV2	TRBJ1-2	TGTGCCAGCAGTGAATATGCTAATCCACATGGCTACACCTTC	CASSEYANPHGYTF
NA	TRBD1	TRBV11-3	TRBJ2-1	TGTGCCAGCAGCTTAGATGGGACAGGGAGCCATGAGCAGTTCTTC	CASSLDGTGSHEQFF
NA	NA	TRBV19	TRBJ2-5	TGTGCCAGTAGTATGGGGCGGGACTTCCAAGAGACCCAGTACTTC	CASSMGRDFQETQYF
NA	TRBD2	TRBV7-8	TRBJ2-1	TGTGCCAGCAGCCTCGGACTAGCGGGGAGGAGTGAGCAGTTCTTC	CASSLGLAGRSEQFF
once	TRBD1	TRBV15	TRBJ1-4	TGTGCCACCAGCAGAGAACTAACCGGGACAGGGACTAATGAAAAACTGTTTTTT	CATSRELTGTGTNEKLFF
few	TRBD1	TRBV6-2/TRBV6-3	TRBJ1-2	TGTGCCAGCAGTTCACCGGGACAGCCGGGAGGCTACACCTTC	CASSSPGQPGGYTF
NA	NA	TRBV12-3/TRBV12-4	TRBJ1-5	TGTGCCAGCAGTTGGACAGTAAATCAGCCCCAGCATTTT	CASSWTVNQPQHF
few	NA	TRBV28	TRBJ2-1	TGTGCCAGCAATATGGACTCATCCTACAATGAGCAGTTCTTC	CASNMDSSYNEQFF
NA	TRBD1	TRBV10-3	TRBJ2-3	TGTGCCATCAGTGAGGACAGGGAATTTGCAGATACGCAGTATTTT	CAISEDREFADTQYF
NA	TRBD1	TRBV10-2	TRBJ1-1	TGCGCCAGCAGCGCCAGGGGGCTAGCTGTTGGGGCTTTCTTT	CASSARGLAVGAFF
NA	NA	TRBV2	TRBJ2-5	TGTGCCAGCAGTGAGGGTGGAGGGTCGTACCAAGAGACCCAGTACTTC	CASSEGGGSYQETQYF
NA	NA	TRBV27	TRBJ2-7	TGTGCCAGCAGCCCCTCCGGGATCTACGAGCAGTACTTC	CASSPSGIYEQYF
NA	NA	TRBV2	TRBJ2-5	TGTGCCAGCAGAGCCAGCGGCCGCCAAGAGACCCAGTACTTC	CASRASGRQETQYF
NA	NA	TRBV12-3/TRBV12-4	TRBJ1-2	TGTGCCAGCAGTTTGCGGCGACTCGATGGCTACACCTTC	CASSLRRLDGYTF
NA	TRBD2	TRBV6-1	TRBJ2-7	TGTGCCAGCAGTGAGCCTAGCGGGGGCGCCGAGCAGTACTTC	CASSEPSGGAEQYF
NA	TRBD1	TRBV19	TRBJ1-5	TGTGCCAGTAGTAAACAGGGGGAAGGCAATCAGCCCCAGCATTTT	CASSKQGEGNQPQHF
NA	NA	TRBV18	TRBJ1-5	TGTGCCAGCTCACCACGCGTTGGGGCCGATAATCAGCCCCAGCATTTT	CASSPRVGADNQPQHF
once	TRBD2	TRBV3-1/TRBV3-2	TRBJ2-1	TGTGCCAGCAGCCAAGGGGCTAGCGGGGGGGTTTACAATGAGCAGTTCTTC	CASSQGASGGVYNEQFF
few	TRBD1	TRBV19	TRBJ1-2	TGTGCCAGTGTCTCGGGACAGTACGAACGTGGCTATGGCTACACCTTC	CASVSGQYERGYGYTF
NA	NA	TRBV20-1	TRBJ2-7	TGCAGTGCTAGTAGCAGGGAGGACGAGCAGTACTTC	CSASSREDEQYF
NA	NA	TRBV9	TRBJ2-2	TGTGCCAGCAGCGTAGTGGACTCGTTTTGGGGCGGGGAGCTGTTTTTT	CASSVVDSFWGGELFF
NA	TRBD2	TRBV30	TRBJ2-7	TGTGCCTGGATTAGCGGGGGACCCCTCTACGAGCAGTACTTC	CAWISGGPLYEQYF
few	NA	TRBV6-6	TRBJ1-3	TGTGCCAGCGAGTTTCAGGGGATCCCTGGAAACACCATATATTTT	CASEFQGIPGNTIYF
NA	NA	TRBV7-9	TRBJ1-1	TGTGCCAGCATTGCAGGAAAGAACACTGAAGCTTTCTTT	CASIAGKNTEAFF
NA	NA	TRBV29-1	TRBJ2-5	TGCAGCGTTGCAGGGCCCCAAGAGACCCAGTACTTC	CSVAGPQETQYF
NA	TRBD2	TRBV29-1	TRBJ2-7	TGCAGCGCTTCCGGGGGGTCCTACGAGCAGTACTTC	CSASGGSYEQYF
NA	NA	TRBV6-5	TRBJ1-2	TGTGCCAGCAGTAACGGGGTTTCTAACTATGGCTACACCTTC	CASSNGVSNYGYTF
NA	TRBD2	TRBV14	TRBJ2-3	TGTGCCAGCAGCCTAGGACTAGCGGGGAGGGCAGATACGCAGTATTTT	CASSLGLAGRADTQYF
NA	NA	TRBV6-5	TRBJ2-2	TGTGCCAGCAGTTACTTGCGCGGGGAGCTGTTTTTT	CASSYLRGELFF
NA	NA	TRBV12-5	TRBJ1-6	TGTGCTAGTGGTTTGGTTACTCCTATTTCACCCTATTCACCCCTCCACTTT	CASGLVTPISPYSPLHF
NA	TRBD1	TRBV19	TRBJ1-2	TGTGCCAGTACCGCGGGACAGGCTAACTATGGCTACACCTTC	CASTAGQANYGYTF
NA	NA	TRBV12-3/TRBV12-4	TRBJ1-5	TGTGCCAGCAGTTTCGAGGTAAATCAGCCCCAGCATTTT	CASSFEVNQPQHF
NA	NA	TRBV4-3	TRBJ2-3	TGCGCCAGCAGCAAGGAATTCCAGGGAGGAGTCGATACGCAGTATTTT	CASSKEFQGGVDTQYF
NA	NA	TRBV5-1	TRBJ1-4	TGCGCCAGCAGCCCCCAGGGGAGTAGGGAAAAACTGTTTTTT	CASSPQGSREKLFF
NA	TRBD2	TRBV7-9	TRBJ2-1	TGTGCCAGCAGCTCAAGCCGGGGGGGCCCCTACAATGAGCAGTTCTTC	CASSSSRGGPYNEQFF
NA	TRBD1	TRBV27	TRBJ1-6	TGTGCCAGCAGTTTAAAGACAGGGGGCCTTAATTCACCCCTCCACTTT	CASSLKTGGLNSPLHF
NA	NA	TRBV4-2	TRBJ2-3	TGTGCCAGCAGCCAAGAGGGGACATCGAGGGCCGCAGATACGCAGTATTTT	CASSQEGTSRAADTQYF
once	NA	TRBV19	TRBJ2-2	TGTGCCAGTAGTACCCGGGACACGAACACCGGGGAGCTGTTTTTT	CASSTRDTNTGELFF
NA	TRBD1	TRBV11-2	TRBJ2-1	TGTGCCAGCAGGTTAACAGGGGTCTATGAGCAGTTCTTC	CASRLTGVYEQFF
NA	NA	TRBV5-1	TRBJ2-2	TGCGCCAGCAGCTTGGCACAGCACACCGGGGAGCTGTTTTTT	CASSLAQHTGELFF
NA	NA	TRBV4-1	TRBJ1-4	TGCGCCAGCAGCCAAGATTTCGTCGGACAGACCGCAACTAATGAAAAACTGTTTTTT	CASSQDFVGQTATNEKLFF
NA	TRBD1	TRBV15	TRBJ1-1	TGTGCCACCAGCAGAGCAGGGGGCGAAGCTTTCTTT	CATSRAGGEAFF